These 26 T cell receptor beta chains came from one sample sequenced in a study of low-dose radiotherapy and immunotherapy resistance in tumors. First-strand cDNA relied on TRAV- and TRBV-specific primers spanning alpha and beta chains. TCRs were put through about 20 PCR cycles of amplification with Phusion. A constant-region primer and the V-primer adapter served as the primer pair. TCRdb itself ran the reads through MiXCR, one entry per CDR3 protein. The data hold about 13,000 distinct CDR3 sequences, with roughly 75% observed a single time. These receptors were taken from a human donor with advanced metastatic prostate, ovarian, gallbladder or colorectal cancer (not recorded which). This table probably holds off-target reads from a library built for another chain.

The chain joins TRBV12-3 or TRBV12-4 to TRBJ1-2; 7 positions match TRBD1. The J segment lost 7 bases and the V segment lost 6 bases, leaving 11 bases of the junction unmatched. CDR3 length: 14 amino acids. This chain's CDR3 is CASREAGAGGGYTF. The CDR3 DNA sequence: TGTGCCAGCAGAGAAGCGGGGGCAGGGGGTGGCTACACCTTC.

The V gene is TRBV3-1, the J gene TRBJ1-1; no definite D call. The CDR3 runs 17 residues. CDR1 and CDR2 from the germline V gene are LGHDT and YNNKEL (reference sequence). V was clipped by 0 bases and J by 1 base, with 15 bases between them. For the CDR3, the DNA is TGTGCCAGCAGCCAAGATTTCCACAACGGTCGGAACACTGAAGCTTTCTTT. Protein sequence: CASSQDFHNGRNTEAFF.

CDR3 nucleotide sequence: TGTGCCAGCAGTTTCGGACAGAACTATGGCTACACCTTC. Amino acids: CASSFGQNYGYTF. The chain is built from TRBV27 and TRBJ1-2, with D tentatively TRBD1 (6 bases). The CDR3 consists of 13 residues. Trimming took off 3 bases at V and 2 bases at J, with 7 bases between the two ends. In germline, CDR1 is MNHEY, CDR2 SMNVEV (reference sequence).

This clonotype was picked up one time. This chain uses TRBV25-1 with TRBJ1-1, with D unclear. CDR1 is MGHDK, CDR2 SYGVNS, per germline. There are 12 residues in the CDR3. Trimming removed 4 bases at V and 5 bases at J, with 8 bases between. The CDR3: CASSGPLTEAFF. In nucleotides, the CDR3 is TGTGCCAGCAGTGGGCCGCTGACTGAAGCTTTCTTT.

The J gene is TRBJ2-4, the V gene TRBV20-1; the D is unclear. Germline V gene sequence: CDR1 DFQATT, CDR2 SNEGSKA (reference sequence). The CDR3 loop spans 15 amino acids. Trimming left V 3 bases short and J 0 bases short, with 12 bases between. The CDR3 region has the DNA TGCAGTGCTAGTTCCCCCGTCCTAGCCAAAAACATTCAGTACTTC. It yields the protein CSASSPVLAKNIQYF.

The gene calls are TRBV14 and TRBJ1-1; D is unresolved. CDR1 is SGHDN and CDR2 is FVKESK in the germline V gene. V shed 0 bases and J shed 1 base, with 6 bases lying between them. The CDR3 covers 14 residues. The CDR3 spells CASSQDIWNTEAFF. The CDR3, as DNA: TGTGCCAGCAGCCAAGACATCTGGAACACTGAAGCTTTCTTT.

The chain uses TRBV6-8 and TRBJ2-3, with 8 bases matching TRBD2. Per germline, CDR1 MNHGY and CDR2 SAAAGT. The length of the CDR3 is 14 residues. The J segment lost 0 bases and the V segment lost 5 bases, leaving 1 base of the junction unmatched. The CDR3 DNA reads TGTGCCAGCAGTCGGGGGGGGAGCACAGATACGCAGTATTTT. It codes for CASSRGGSTDTQYF.

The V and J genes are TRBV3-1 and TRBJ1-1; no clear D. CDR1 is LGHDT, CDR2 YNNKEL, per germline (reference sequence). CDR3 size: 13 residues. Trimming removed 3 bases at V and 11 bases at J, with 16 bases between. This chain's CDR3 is CASSQPGLFWAFF. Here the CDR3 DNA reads TGTGCCAGCAGCCAGCCCGGACTCTTTTGGGCTTTCTTT.

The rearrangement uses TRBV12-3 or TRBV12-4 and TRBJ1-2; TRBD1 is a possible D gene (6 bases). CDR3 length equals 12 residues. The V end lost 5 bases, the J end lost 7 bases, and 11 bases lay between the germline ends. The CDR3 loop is CASSLGGLGYTF. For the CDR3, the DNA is TGTGCCAGCAGTCTAGGGGGGCTTGGCTACACCTTC.

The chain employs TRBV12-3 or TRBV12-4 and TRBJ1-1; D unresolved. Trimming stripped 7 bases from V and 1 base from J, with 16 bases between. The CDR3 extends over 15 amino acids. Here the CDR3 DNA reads TGTGCCAGCAAGCCTCGCGGTGGTAGGAACACTGAAGCTTTCTTT. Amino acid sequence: CASKPRGGRNTEAFF.

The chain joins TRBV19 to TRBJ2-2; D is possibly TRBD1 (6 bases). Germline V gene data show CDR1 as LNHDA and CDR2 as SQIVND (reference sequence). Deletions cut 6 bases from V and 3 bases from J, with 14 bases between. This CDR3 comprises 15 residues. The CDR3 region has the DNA TGTGCCAGTAGGACCGGGACACACGACACCGGGGAGCTGTTTTTT. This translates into CASRTGTHDTGELFF.

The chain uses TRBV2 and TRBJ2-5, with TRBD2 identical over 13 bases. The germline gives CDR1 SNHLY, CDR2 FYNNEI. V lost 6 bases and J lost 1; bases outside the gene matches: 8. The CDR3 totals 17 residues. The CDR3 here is CASRALTSGGSQETQYF. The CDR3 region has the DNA TGTGCCAGCAGGGCACTGACTAGCGGGGGGAGCCAAGAGACCCAGTACTTC.

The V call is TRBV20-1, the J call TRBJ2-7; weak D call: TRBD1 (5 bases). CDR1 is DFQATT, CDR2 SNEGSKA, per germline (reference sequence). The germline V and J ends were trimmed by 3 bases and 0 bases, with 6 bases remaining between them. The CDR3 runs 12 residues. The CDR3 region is CSARQGSYEQYF. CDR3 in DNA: TGCAGTGCTAGGCAGGGCTCCTACGAGCAGTACTTC.

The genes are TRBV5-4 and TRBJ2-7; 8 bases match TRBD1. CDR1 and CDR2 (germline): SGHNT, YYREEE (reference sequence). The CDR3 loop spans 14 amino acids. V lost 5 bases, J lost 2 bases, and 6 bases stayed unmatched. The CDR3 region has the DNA TGTGCCAGCAGGGCCGACAGGGGACCCTACGAGCAGTACTTC. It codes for CASRADRGPYEQYF.

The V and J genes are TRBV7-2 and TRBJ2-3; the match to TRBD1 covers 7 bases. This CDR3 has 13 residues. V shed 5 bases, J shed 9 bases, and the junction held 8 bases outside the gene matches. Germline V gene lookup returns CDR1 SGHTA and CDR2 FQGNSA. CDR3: CASSARRQGTQYF. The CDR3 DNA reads TGTGCCAGCAGCGCCCGCCGACAGGGCACGCAGTATTTT.

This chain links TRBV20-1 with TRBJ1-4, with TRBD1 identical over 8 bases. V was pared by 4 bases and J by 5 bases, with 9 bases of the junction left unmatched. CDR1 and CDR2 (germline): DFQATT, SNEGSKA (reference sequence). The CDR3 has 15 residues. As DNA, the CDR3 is TGCAGTGCTACGGAAGCAGGGGGCTCAAATGAAAAACTGTTTTTT. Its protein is CSATEAGGSNEKLFF.

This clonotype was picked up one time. CDR3 nucleotides: TGTGCCAGCAGGTCCCGGGGGGGGGCGACCGGGGAGCTGTTTTTT. Translating it yields CASRSRGGATGELFF. J is TRBJ2-2 and V is TRBV12-3 or TRBV12-4; 8 bases fit TRBD2. V lost 6 bases, J lost 5 bases, and 8 bases stayed unmatched. This CDR3 contains 15 residues.

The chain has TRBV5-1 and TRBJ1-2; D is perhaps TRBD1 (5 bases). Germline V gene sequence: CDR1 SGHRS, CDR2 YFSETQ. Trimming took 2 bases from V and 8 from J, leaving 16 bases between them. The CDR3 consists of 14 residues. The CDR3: CASSFGEGMKGYTF. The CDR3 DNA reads TGCGCCAGCAGCTTTGGTGAGGGGATGAAAGGCTACACCTTC.

The CDR3 bases are TGTGCCTCCAACTCGGGGGATTCCAATCAGCCCCAGCATTTT. Amino acids: CASNSGDSNQPQHF. V gene TRBV10-3 combines with J gene TRBJ1-5, with D possibly matching TRBD1 (5 bases). Deletions cut 11 bases from V and 3 bases from J, with 17 bases between. This CDR3 is built from 14 residues. Germline V gives CDR1 ENHRY, CDR2 SYGVKD.

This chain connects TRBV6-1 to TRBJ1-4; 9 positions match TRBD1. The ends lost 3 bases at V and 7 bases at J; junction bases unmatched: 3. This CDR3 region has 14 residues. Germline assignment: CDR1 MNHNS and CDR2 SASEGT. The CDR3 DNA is TGTGCCAGCAGTGAGACAGGGGGGAGTGAAAAACTGTTTTTT. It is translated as CASSETGGSEKLFF.

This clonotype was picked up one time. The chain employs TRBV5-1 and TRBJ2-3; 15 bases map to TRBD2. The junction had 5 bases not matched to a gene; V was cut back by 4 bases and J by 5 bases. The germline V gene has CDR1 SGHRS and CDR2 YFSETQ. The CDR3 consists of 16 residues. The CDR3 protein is CASSPGLAGGQDTQYF. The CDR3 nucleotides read TGCGCCAGCAGCCCGGGACTAGCGGGGGGCCAAGATACGCAGTATTTT. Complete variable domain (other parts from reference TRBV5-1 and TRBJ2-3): KAGVTQTPRYLIKTRGQQVTLSCSPISGHRSVSWYQQTPGQGLQFLFEYFSETQRNKGNFPGRFSGRQFSNSRSEMNVSTLELGDSALYLCASSPGLAGGQDTQYFGPGTRLTVL.

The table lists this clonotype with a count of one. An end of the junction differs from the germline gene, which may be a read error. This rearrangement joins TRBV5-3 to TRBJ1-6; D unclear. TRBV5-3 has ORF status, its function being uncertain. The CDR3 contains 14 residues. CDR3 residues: CASSLPQDNSPLHF. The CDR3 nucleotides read TGTGCCAGCAGCTTGCCCCAGGATAATTCACCCCTCCACTTT.

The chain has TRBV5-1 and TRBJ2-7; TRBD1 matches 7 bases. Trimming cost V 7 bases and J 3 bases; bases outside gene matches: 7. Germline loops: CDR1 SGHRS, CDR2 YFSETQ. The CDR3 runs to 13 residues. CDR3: CASAQGQFYEQYF. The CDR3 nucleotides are TGCGCCAGCGCCCAGGGACAGTTCTACGAGCAGTACTTC.

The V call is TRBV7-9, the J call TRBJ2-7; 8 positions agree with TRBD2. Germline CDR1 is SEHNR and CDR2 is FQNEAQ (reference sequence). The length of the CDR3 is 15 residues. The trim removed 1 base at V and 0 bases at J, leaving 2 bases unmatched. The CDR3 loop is CASSLVAGSSYEQYF. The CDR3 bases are TGTGCCAGCAGCTTAGTAGCGGGGAGCTCCTACGAGCAGTACTTC.

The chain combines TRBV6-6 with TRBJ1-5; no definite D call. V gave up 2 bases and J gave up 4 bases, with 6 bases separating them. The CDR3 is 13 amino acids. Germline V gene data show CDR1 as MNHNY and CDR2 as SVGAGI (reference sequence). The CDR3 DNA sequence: TGTGCCAGCAGTTACAGGGAAAATCAGCCCCAGCATTTT. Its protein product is CASSYRENQPQHF.

CDR3 bases: TGTGCCAGCAGCTGGGACACCCAGAACACTGAAGCTTTCTTT. Residues: CASSWDTQNTEAFF. V usage is TRBV5-5 and J usage is TRBJ1-1; D is possibly TRBD1 (6 bases). Trimming took off 3 bases at V and 1 base at J, with 10 bases between the two ends. The CDR3 has 14 residues. Per the germline V gene, CDR1 is SGHKS and CDR2 is YYEKEE (reference sequence).